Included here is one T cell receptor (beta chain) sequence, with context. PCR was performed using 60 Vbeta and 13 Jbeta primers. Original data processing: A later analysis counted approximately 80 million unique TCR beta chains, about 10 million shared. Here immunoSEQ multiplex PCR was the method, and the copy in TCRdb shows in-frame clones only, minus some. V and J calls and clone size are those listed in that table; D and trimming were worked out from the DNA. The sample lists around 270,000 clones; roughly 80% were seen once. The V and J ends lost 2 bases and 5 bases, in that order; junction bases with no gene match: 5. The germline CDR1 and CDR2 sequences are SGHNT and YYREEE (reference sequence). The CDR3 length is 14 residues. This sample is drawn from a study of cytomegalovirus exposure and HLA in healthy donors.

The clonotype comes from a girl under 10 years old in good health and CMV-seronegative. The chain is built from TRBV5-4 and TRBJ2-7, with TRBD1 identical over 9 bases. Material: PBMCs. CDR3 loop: CASSFRDRVNEQYF. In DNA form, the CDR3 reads TGTGCCAGCAGCTTCCGGGACAGGGTAAACGAGCAGTACTTC.